A selection of T cell receptor beta chains follows, all from one sample in a study of regulatory T cells in long-lasting Graves disease. MiXCR, applied by TCRdb to the multiplex PCR reads, yields one record per CDR3 protein. The sample has about half a million distinct CDR3 sequences, about 12% seen once. The data were also submitted as part of a second study, on T cells in Graves' hyperthyroidism and ophthalmopathy.

The sample was peripheral blood mononuclear cells (PBMCs), taken at new diagnosis, from a patient treated with antithyroid drugs. The source of these receptors is a woman aged 25 to 39 with Graves disease. The CDR3 runs from the conserved cysteine through the conserved F or W. D genes are given only for firm matches. A row's size may be missing; if present it is once, few, many or a size class.

cdr3_nt,cdr3_aa,d_call,j_call,clone_size,v_call
TGTGCCAGCAGTGAAGGTGGCCTTGGCCGGGAGCAGTCCTTC,CASSEGGLGREQSF,.,TRBJ2-1,.,TRBV6-1
TGTGCCAGCTCACCCACAGATGGGACTGAAGCTTTCTTT,CASSPTDGTEAFF,.,TRBJ1-1,many,TRBV18
TGTGCCAGCAGGAGAAACAGGGCCCCGAACACCGGGGAGCTGTTTTTT,CASRRNRAPNTGELFF,.,TRBJ2-2,few,TRBV6-1
TGCGCCAGCAGCTTTGTAGCGGTGGCACCTTTGAACGAGCAGTACTTC,CASSFVAVAPLNEQYF,.,TRBJ2-7,many,TRBV5-1
TGTGCCAGCTCACCAGACTTAGGGGCTGAAGAGACCCAGTACTTC,CASSPDLGAEETQYF,.,TRBJ2-5,many,TRBV18
TGTGCCAGCTCACCACGGAGGGGGCTGCGGACCGGGGAGCTGTTTTTT,CASSPRRGLRTGELFF,.,TRBJ2-2,.,TRBV18
TGCGCCAGCAGCCCCCGGACAGGGGGCCTCACTGAAGCTTTCTTT,CASSPRTGGLTEAFF,TRBD1,TRBJ1-1,.,TRBV4-3
TGCGCCAGCGGGGATAGGAACAATCAGCCCCAGCATTTT,CASGDRNNQPQHF,.,TRBJ1-5,.,TRBV5-1
TGTGCCAGCAGCGTTAACGGGGAGCTGTTTTTT,CASSVNGELFF,.,TRBJ2-2,.,TRBV7-9
TGCAGTGCTGACCGACGAGGGAGAGGAGGCGAAAAACTGTTTTTT,CSADRRGRGGEKLFF,.,TRBJ1-4,few,TRBV20-1
TGTGCCAGCAGCCCCCAATCTAGCGGCTCCTACGAGCAGTACTTC,CASSPQSSGSYEQYF,TRBD2,TRBJ2-7,many,TRBV13
TGTGCCAGCAGCGAACAGGGGGCGGGGGCCAACTATGGCTACACCTTC,CASSEQGAGANYGYTF,TRBD1,TRBJ1-2,.,TRBV11-2
TGTGCCAGCAGCTTCGGGGGCTGGGGTAATCAGCCCCAGCATTTT,CASSFGGWGNQPQHF,.,TRBJ1-5,many,TRBV5-8
TGTGCCTGGAGTGTAATGCTAGGGCATGAGCAGTTCTTC,CAWSVMLGHEQFF,.,TRBJ2-1,many,TRBV30
TGTGCCAGCTTTACTGGGACAGGGAGATTAGACTATGGCTACACCTTC,CASFTGTGRLDYGYTF,TRBD1,TRBJ1-2,many,TRBV2
TGTGCCAGCTCGCCGACTGCCGGGACAGATTTTACTCCAACCGGCAATCAGCCCCAGCATTTT,CASSPTAGTDFTPTGNQPQHF,TRBD1,TRBJ1-5,few,TRBV18
TGTGCCAGCAGTTTAGGCGGGTTTATGTACAATGAGCAGTTCTTC,CASSLGGFMYNEQFF,.,TRBJ2-1,many,TRBV27
TGCGCCAGCAGCTCTTACGGGGCTAGCGGGGGGAACACAGATACGCAGTATTTT,CASSSYGASGGNTDTQYF,TRBD2,TRBJ2-3,.,TRBV5-1
TGTGCCAGCAGTTACTTCCACGGACAAGAGACCTACGAGCAGTACTTC,CASSYFHGQETYEQYF,.,TRBJ2-7,many,TRBV6-5
TGTGCCAGCTCAACGGGACTAGCGGGATTCAATGAGCAGTTCTTC,CASSTGLAGFNEQFF,TRBD2,TRBJ2-1,many,TRBV18
TGTGCCAGCAGCTTAGAAGTTCAGGTCTTC,CASSLEVQVF,.,TRBJ2-1,.,TRBV7-9
TGCGCCAGCAGAGTGGAGGGATTGAGGGTGAACACTGAAGCTTTCTTT,CASRVEGLRVNTEAFF,.,TRBJ1-1,once,TRBV4-1
TGTGCCAGCAGTTTAACGGACAGAAGCGCGGGGGAGCAGTACTTC,CASSLTDRSAGEQYF,.,TRBJ2-7,many,TRBV12-3/TRBV12-4
TGCAGCGCCAAAGCACTGTCGGGGCCCGGGGAGCTGTTTTTT,CSAKALSGPGELFF,.,TRBJ2-2,many,TRBV29-1
TGTGCCAGCAGTTTAGGAGAGAGGAGAAGCACCGGGGAGCTGTTTTTT,CASSLGERRSTGELFF,.,TRBJ2-2,few,TRBV12-3/TRBV12-4
TGTGCCAGCAGTTTAGAAGGGCTAGGGGCAGTCTACTTGGCGGAGACCCAGTACTTC,CASSLEGLGAVYLAETQYF,.,TRBJ2-5,many,TRBV28
TGTGCCACCAGTGATTTAGCGCTAGCGGGAGCGGAGCAGTTCTTC,CATSDLALAGAEQFF,TRBD2,TRBJ2-1,many,TRBV24-1
TGTGCCAGCAGCCTCTCCCGCGACGGGGAGCAGTACTTC,CASSLSRDGEQYF,.,TRBJ2-7,many,TRBV3-1
TGTGCCAGCAGCTTATACATGGGACTAGGGGCGTACGAGCAGTACTTC,CASSLYMGLGAYEQYF,TRBD2,TRBJ2-7,few,TRBV11-2
TGCAGTGCTAGAGCCGGGACTGAAGCTTTCTTT,CSARAGTEAFF,.,TRBJ1-1,many,TRBV20-1
TGTGCCAGCAGTCAGTCCCCGGGACAGGGTCCACCCAATGGGCAGTTCTTC,CASSQSPGQGPPNGQFF,TRBD1,TRBJ2-1,.,TRBV5-5
TGTGCCAGCAGTTTAGGCGGGAGGGCCCAGACCCAGTACTTC,CASSLGGRAQTQYF,TRBD2,TRBJ2-5,many,TRBV28
TGCAGCGTGGTCCGAGACAATGAGCAGTTCTTC,CSVVRDNEQFF,.,TRBJ2-1,.,TRBV29-1
TGTGCCAGCAGCCCCAACACCGGGGAGCTGTTTTTT,CASSPNTGELFF,.,TRBJ2-2,many,TRBV11-3
TGTGCCAGCAGTTCTCTCGGCAATGAGCAGTTCTTC,CASSSLGNEQFF,.,TRBJ2-1,many,TRBV3-1
TGTGCCAGCAGTCCCCTGACTAGCGGGAGGAGCTCCTACAATGAGCAGTTCTTC,CASSPLTSGRSSYNEQFF,TRBD2,TRBJ2-1,many,TRBV6-2/TRBV6-3
TGTGCCAGCAGCCGACGACAGGGTTCCTACAATGAGCAGTTCTTC,CASSRRQGSYNEQFF,TRBD1,TRBJ2-1,.,TRBV7-6
TGTGCCAGTAGTGCCGGCGGGCCCCAGCATTTT,CASSAGGPQHF,.,TRBJ1-5,many,TRBV19
TGCAGTGCGTCGGACGGATCCCAAAGTACAGACGAGCAGTACTTC,CSASDGSQSTDEQYF,.,TRBJ2-7,many,TRBV20-1
TGTGCCAGCAGCAAGGGCAACAGTCACATGAACACTGAAGCTTTCTTT,CASSKGNSHMNTEAFF,.,TRBJ1-1,many,TRBV7-9
TGTGCCAGCAGTCCCGGGACTAGCGGTACCGGGGAGCTGTTTTTT,CASSPGTSGTGELFF,TRBD2,TRBJ2-2,many,TRBV12-3/TRBV12-4
TGCGCCAGCAGCCAATCCCTGGACAGGGCTAGTGAAAAACTGTTTTTT,CASSQSLDRASEKLFF,TRBD1,TRBJ1-4,many,TRBV4-3
TGTGCCAGCAGCTATCCCAGACTAGCGGGAGTTAAGTACAATGAGCAGTTCTTC,CASSYPRLAGVKYNEQFF,TRBD2,TRBJ2-1,many,TRBV11-2
TGTGCCATCAGCCCGACTAGCAACGAGCAGTACTTC,CAISPTSNEQYF,TRBD2,TRBJ2-7,many,TRBV10-3
TGTGCCAGCAGCTTCGACAGGGGAGGCTACGAGCAGTACTTC,CASSFDRGGYEQYF,TRBD1,TRBJ2-7,many,TRBV11-1
TGTGCCAGCAGTTTATGGGGTACCAAAACTAGAAGCAATCAGCCCCAGCATTTT,CASSLWGTKTRSNQPQHF,.,TRBJ1-5,.,TRBV28
TGTGCCAGCAGTTTGGGACAGAACTATGGCTACACCTTC,CASSLGQNYGYTF,TRBD1,TRBJ1-2,many,TRBV7-9
TGTGCCAGCCGAACGTCGCCTTCCTCGAACACCGGGGAGCTGTTTTTT,CASRTSPSSNTGELFF,.,TRBJ2-2,few,TRBV5-4
TGTGCCAGCAGCCAAGGGACTAGCGGGACCTACGAGCAGTACTTC,CASSQGTSGTYEQYF,TRBD2,TRBJ2-7,many,TRBV27
TGTGCCAGCAGTTTAGGGACACTGATCTACGAGCAGTACTTC,CASSLGTLIYEQYF,.,TRBJ2-7,many,TRBV28
TGTGCCAGTAGTCTACGGCTCGGACAACCTACTGGAAACACCATATATTTT,CASSLRLGQPTGNTIYF,.,TRBJ1-3,many,TRBV19
TGCAGCGTCGTCGGGACAGTGGAAAGCACAGATACGCAGTATTTT,CSVVGTVESTDTQYF,TRBD1,TRBJ2-3,many,TRBV29-1
TGTGCCAGTAGTATAGACGATATTCGGAGTAATGAGCAGTTCTTC,CASSIDDIRSNEQFF,.,TRBJ2-1,.,TRBV19
TGTGCCAGCAGTTTCCGGATAGTCACTGAAGCTTTCTTT,CASSFRIVTEAFF,.,TRBJ1-1,.,TRBV6-2/TRBV6-3
TGTGCCAGCAGCTTAGTAGGGGGCTCAGGGGATACGCAGTATTTT,CASSLVGGSGDTQYF,TRBD1,TRBJ2-3,many,TRBV7-2